The 11 T cell receptor beta chains reported below all come from one sample, sequenced in a study of identical twins. TCRdb analysed the 5' RACE reads with MiXCR anew, one entry per CDR3 protein. The sample has about 470,000 distinct CDR3 sequences; 20% to 25% are singletons. These sequences were also reported in another study, on T cells expressing NK-cell markers.

The sequencing sample was made of CD4+ T cells sorted from blood. These receptor sequences come from a woman aged 18-30 years in good health.

The chain couples TRBV20-1 to TRBJ2-1, with 10 bases lining up with TRBD2. The CDR3 loop spans 17 amino acids. V lost 0 bases and J lost 6; bases outside the gene matches: 11. Germline V lookup: CDR1 DFQATT, CDR2 SNEGSKA (reference sequence). CDR3 protein: CSARDKAGLAGVNEQFF. For the CDR3, the DNA is TGCAGTGCTAGAGATAAAGCGGGCCTAGCGGGAGTCAATGAGCAGTTCTTC.

The sample holds a few counts of this clonotype. V and J are TRBV5-1 and TRBJ2-7; D is unclear. CDR1 is SGHRS and CDR2 is YFSETQ in the germline V gene. This CDR3 spans 12 amino acids. The V gene lost 2 bases and the J gene lost 6 bases, with 9 bases spanning the gap. Written as DNA, the CDR3 is TGCGCCAGCAGCTTTGAGTTCCGCGAGCAGTACTTC. Amino acids: CASSFEFREQYF.

This clonotype was seen a few times. The CDR3 sequence is CASSKGTLEQYF. For the CDR3, the DNA is TGTGCCAGCAGCAAAGGGACTCTGGAGCAGTACTTC. The V call is TRBV3-1, the J call TRBJ2-7, with D tentatively TRBD2 (6 bases). Trimming took 5 bases from V and 7 from J, leaving 12 bases between them. Germline CDR1 reads LGHDT; CDR2 reads YNNKEL (reference sequence). The CDR3 loop spans 12 amino acids.

This clonotype occurred a few times. The V gene is TRBV6-2 or TRBV6-3, the J gene TRBJ2-5, with a possible D match to TRBD2 (6 bases). This CDR3 has 17 amino acids. Per the germline V gene, CDR1 is MNHEY and CDR2 is SVGEGT. The germline V and J ends were trimmed by 7 bases and 4 bases, with 25 bases remaining between them. CDR3 nucleotide sequence: TGTGCCAGCATCCACCGCCTCGGGCTAGCGATGCGAGAGACCCAGTACTTC. This gives the protein CASIHRLGLAMRETQYF.

This clonotype was picked up many times. The chain recombines TRBV20-1 with TRBJ2-3; 7 bases are a match to TRBD2. CDR3 length: 13 amino acids. The germline V gene has CDR1 DFQATT and CDR2 SNEGSKA (reference sequence). CDR3 nucleotide sequence: TGCAGCCTGCAGGGCGGGAGAACAGATACGCAGTATTTT. It specifies CSLQGGRTDTQYF.

The genes are TRBV9 and TRBJ2-2; no clear D. The CDR3 extends over 15 amino acids. Germline CDR1 reads SGDLS; CDR2 reads YYNGEE. V lost 3 bases to trimming and J lost 4 bases, with 13 bases between them. The CDR3 loop is CASSARRMGTGELFF. CDR3 coding DNA: TGTGCCAGCAGCGCCCGTCGAATGGGCACCGGGGAGCTGTTTTTT.

The chain employs TRBV24-1 and TRBJ2-1; 7 bases are shared with TRBD2. This CDR3 spans 15 amino acids. The V gene's germline CDR1 is KGHDR and CDR2 SFDVKD. The V gene end was trimmed by 7 bases and the J gene end by 0 bases; junction bases not matched to a gene: 5. The CDR3 bases are TGTGCCACCAGCGGCGGGGGAAGCTCCTACAATGAGCAGTTCTTC. This gives the protein CATSGGGSSYNEQFF.

The table lists this clonotype with a few counts. V gene TRBV6-1 combines with J gene TRBJ2-1; the match to TRBD2 covers 10 bases. V gave up 6 bases and J gave up 4 bases; unmatched junction bases: 6. The germline CDR1 and CDR2 sequences are MNHNS and SASEGT. This CDR3 comprises 15 residues. The CDR3 nucleotides are TGTGCCAGCAGACCCCGGACTAGCGGTTACAATGAGCAGTTCTTC. It is translated as CASRPRTSGYNEQFF.

The V call is TRBV7-9, the J call TRBJ2-1; D gene uncertain. Between the trimmed V and J ends, which lost 3 bases and 8 bases, there was a span of 2 bases. The CDR3 is made up of 10 amino acids. The germline CDR1 and CDR2 sequences are SEHNR and FQNEAQ (reference sequence). CDR3 amino acids: CASSFDEQFF. DNA of the CDR3: TGTGCCAGCAGCTTCGATGAGCAGTTCTTC.

The genes are TRBV4-2 and TRBJ2-6, with a possible D match to TRBD2 (6 bases). V dropped 5 bases and J dropped 2 bases, with 16 bases sitting between them. Germline V gene lookup returns CDR1 LGHNA and CDR2 YNFKEQ. This CDR3 is built from 17 residues. The CDR3 nucleotides are TGTGCCAGCAGCGCGGCGGGGTTGAGGGCTGGGGCCAACGTCCTGACTTTC. Its translation is CASSAAGLRAGANVLTF.

The genes are TRBV10-3 and TRBJ2-3, with 8 bases fitting TRBD2. CDR3 length: 14 amino acids. V was pared by 2 bases and J by 4 bases, with 2 bases of the junction left unmatched. Germline CDR1 ENHRY, CDR2 SYGVKD. CDR3 residues: CAISEREGADTQYF. CDR3 nucleotide sequence: TGTGCCATCAGTGAGCGGGAGGGGGCAGATACGCAGTATTTT.